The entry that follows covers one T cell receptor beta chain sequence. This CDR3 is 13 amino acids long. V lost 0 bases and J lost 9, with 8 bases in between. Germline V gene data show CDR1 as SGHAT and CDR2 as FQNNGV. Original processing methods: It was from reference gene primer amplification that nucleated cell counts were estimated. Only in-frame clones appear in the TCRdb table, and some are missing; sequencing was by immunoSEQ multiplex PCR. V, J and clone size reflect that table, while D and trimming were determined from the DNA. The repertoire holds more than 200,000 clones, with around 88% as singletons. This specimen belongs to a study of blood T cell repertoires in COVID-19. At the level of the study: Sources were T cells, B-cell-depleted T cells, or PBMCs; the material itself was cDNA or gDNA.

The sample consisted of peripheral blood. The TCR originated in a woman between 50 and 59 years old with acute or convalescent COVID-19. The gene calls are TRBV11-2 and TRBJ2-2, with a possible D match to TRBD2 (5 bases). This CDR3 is CASSLERARELFF. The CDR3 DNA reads TGTGCCAGCAGCTTAGAGAGGGCCCGGGAGCTGTTTTTT.